Sequencing of this T cell receptor beta chain was carried out in a study of breast tumors, draining lymph nodes, adjacent tissues. The study, taken as a whole, reports: Most tumor T cells seemingly derive from lymph node, then expand in tumor.

TCRdb called the multiplex PCR reads again in MiXCR, with one record for every CDR3 protein. Among over 150,000 distinct CDR3 sequences listed, approximately 33% were seen once. This clonotype was detected many times. Antigen: not known. V lost 5 bases, J lost 2 bases, and 10 bases lay in between. The CDR3 is 15 amino acids. Axillary draining lymph nodes of breast cancer patients supplied the node samples. Material: axillary lymph node tissue. The TCR originated in a female donor with breast cancer. Some clones in this sample may be carry-over from other donors' samples. The J gene is TRBJ1-6, the V gene TRBV12-3 or TRBV12-4; D may be TRBD1 (5 bases). CDR3 DNA sequence: TGTGCCAGCAGTCCCTCAGGGACCTATAATTCACCCCTCCACTTT. Amino acids: CASSPSGTYNSPLHF.